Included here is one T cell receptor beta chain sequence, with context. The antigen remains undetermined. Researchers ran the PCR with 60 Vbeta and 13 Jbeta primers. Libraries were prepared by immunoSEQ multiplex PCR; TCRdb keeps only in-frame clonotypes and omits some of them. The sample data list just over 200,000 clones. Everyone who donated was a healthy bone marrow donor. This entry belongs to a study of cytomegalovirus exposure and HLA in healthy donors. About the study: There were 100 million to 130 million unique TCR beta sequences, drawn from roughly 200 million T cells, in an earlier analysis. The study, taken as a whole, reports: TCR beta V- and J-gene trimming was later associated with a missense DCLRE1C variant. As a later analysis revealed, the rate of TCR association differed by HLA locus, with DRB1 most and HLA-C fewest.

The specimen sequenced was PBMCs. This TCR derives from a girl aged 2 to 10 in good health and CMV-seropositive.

For the CDR3, the DNA is TGCGCCAGCCAAACTAGCGGGAGAGGTTACAATGAGCAGTTCTTC. Translating it yields CASQTSGRGYNEQFF. V usage is TRBV5-1 and J usage is TRBJ2-1; 11 bases are shared with TRBD2. Germline V gene sequence: CDR1 SGHRS, CDR2 YFSETQ. The trim removed 7 bases at V and 4 bases at J, leaving 7 bases unmatched. This CDR3 has 15 residues.